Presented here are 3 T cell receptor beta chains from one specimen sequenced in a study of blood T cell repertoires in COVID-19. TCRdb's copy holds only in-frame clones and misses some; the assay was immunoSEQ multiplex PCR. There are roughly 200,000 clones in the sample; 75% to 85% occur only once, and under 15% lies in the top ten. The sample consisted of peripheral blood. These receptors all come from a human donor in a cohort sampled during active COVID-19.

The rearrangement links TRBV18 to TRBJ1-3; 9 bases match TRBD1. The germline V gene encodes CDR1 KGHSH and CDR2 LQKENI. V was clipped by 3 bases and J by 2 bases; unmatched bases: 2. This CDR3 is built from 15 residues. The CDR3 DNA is TGTGCCAGCTCACCGGACAGGGGAACTGGAAACACCATATATTTT. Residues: CASSPDRGTGNTIYF.

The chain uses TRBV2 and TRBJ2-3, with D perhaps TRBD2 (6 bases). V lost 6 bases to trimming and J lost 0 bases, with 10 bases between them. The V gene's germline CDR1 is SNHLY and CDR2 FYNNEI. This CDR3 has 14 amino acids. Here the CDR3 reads CASRGLLSTDTQYF. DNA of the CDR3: TGTGCCAGCAGGGGACTCCTAAGCACAGATACGCAGTATTTT.

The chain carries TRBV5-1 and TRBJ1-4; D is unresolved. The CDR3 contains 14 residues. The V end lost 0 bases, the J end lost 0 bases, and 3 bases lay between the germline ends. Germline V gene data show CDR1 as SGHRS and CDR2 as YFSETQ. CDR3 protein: CASSLGPTNEKLFF. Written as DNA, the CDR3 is TGCGCCAGCAGCTTGGGGCCAACTAATGAAAAACTGTTTTTT.